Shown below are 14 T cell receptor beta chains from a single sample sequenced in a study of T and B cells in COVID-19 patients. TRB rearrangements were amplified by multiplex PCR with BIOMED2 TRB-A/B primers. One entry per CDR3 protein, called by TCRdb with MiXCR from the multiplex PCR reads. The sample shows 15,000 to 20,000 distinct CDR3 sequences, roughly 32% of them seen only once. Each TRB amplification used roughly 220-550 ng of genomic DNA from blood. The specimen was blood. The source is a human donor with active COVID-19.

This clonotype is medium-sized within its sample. CDR3 DNA sequence: TGTGCCAGCAGCTCGGGGGGGACTGGACCCTACGAGCAGTACGTC. Protein sequence: CASSSGGTGPYEQYV. The chain is built from TRBV13 and TRBJ2-7; TRBD2 aligns across 8 bases. J was trimmed by 2 bases and V by 4 bases; bases with no gene match: 7. This CDR3 spans 15 amino acids. Germline lookup yields CDR1 PRHDT and CDR2 FYEKMQ (reference sequence).

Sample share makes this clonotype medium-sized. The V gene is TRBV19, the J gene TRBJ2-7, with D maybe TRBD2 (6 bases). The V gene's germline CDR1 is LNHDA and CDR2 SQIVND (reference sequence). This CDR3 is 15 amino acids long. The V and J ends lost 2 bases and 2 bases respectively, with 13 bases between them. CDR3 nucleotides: TGTGCCAGTAGTATAAGTAGTAGCGGAACCTACGAGCAGTACTTC. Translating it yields CASSISSSGTYEQYF.

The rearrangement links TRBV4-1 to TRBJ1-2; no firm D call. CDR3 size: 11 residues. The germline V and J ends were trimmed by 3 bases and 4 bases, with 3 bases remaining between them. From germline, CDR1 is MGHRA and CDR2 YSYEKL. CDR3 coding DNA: TGCGCCAGCAGCCATAGCTATGGCTACACCTTC. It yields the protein CASSHSYGYTF.

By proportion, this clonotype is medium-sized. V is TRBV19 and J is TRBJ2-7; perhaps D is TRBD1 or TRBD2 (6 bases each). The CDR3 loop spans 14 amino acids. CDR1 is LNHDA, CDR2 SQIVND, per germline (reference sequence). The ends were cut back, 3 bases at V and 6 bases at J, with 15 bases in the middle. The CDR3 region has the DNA TGTGCCAGTAGTATCGGAGGAGGGGGGAGCGAGCAGTACTTC. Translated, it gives CASSIGGGGSEQYF.

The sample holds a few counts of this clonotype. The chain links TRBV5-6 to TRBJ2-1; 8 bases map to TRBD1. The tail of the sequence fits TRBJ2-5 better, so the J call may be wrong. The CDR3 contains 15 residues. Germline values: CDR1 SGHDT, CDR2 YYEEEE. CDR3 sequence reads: CASSALDRGRETQYF. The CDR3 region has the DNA TGTGCCAGCAGCGCCCTTGACAGGGGAAGGGAGACCCAGTACTTC.

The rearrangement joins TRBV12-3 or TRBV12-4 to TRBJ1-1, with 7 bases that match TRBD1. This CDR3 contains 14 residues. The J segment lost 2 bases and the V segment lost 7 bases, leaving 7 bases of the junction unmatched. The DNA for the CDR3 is TGTGCCAGCATCCGGACAGGTCGTAACACTGAAGCTTTCTTT. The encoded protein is CASIRTGRNTEAFF.

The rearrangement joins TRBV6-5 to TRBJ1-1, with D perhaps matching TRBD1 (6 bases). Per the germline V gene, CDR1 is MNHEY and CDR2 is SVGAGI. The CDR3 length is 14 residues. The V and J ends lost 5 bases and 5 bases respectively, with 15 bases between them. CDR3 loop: CASSDTRRGTEAFF. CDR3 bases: TGTGCCAGCAGTGATACCCGTAGGGGGACTGAAGCTTTCTTT.

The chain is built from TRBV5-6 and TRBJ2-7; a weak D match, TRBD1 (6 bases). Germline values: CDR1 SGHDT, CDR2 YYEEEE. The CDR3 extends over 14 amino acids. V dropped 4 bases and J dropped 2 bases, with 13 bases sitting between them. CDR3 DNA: TGTGCCAGCAGCCAGCCGGACAGAACCTACGAGCAGTACTTC. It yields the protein CASSQPDRTYEQYF.

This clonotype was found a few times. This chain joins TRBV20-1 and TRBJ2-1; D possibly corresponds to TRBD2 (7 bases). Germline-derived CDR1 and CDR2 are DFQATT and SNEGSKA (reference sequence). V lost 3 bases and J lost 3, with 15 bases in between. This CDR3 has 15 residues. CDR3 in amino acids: CSARAGANNYNEQFF. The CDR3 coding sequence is TGCAGTGCTAGGGCGGGGGCGAACAACTACAATGAGCAGTTCTTC.

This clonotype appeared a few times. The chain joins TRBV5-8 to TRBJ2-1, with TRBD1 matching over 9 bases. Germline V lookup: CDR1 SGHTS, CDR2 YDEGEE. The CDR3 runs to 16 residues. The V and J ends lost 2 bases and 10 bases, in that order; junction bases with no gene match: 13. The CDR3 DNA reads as TGTGCCAGCAGCTTCCGAGCCGGGACAGGGACCCGCGAGCAGTTCTTC. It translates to CASSFRAGTGTREQFF.

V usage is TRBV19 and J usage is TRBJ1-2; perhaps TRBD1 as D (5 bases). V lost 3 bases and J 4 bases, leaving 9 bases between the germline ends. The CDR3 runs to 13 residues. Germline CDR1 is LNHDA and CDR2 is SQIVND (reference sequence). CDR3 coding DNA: TGTGCCAGTAGTATGTGGGACGGCTATGGCTACACCTTC. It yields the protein CASSMWDGYGYTF.

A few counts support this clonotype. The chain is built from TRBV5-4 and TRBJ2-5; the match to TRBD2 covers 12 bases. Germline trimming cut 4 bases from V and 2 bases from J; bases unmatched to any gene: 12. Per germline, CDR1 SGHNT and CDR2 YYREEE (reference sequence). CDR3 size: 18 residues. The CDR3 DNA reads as TGTGCCAGCAGCCTACCGACTAGCGGGGGAACTATACAAGAGACCCAGTACTTC. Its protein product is CASSLPTSGGTIQETQYF.

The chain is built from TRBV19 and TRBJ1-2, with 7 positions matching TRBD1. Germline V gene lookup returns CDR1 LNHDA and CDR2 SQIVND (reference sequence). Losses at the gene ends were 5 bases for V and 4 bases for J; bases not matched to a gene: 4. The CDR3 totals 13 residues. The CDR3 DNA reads TGTGCCAGTAGTCCTGAGGGGGCCTATGGCTACACCTTC. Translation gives CASSPEGAYGYTF.

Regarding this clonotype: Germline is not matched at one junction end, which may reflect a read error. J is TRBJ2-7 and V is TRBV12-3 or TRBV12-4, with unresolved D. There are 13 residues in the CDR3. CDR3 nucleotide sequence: TGTGCCAGCAGTTTGGGTAAAAATTCACCCCTCTACTTT. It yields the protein CASSLGKNSPLYF.